A selection of T cell receptor beta chains follows, all from one sample in a study of identical twins. TCRdb fed the 5' RACE reads into MiXCR, producing one record per CDR3 protein. The repertoire consists of 200,000 to 250,000 distinct CDR3 sequences, with roughly 7.5% occurring once and the leading ten covering about 1.8%. These data were also reused for a study on yellow fever vaccine responses in identical twins.

Sample: memory (CD45RO+) T cells sorted from blood. These receptors all stem from a woman younger than 35 in good health. Each CDR3 is given with its conserved first and last residue. Each record gives: V gene, clone size, J gene, D gene, CDR3 length, CDR3 DNA, CDR3 protein. A D gene is named only where the DNA matches it firmly. Only some rows state a clone size, as once, few, many or a class for expanded clones.

V: TRBV28; size: few; J: TRBJ1-4; D: -; length: 13; DNA: TGTGCCAGCAGTTCTGGACAGAACGAAAAACTGTTTTTT; CDR3: CASSSGQNEKLFF
V: TRBV6-1; size: few; J: TRBJ2-5; D: -; length: 12; DNA: TGTGCCAGCAGCGAGGGGGGACAGACCCAGTACTTC; CDR3: CASSEGGQTQYF
V: TRBV7-9; size: many; J: TRBJ2-7; D: TRBD2; length: 16; DNA: TGTGCCAGCAGCTTAGGAGAGCGGGAGGCTGCCTACGAGCAGTACTTC; CDR3: CASSLGEREAAYEQYF
V: TRBV27; size: few; J: TRBJ2-1; D: TRBD2; length: 17; DNA: TGTGCCAGCAGTGAAGGAATCGGAAGGACTAGCGGGGATGAGCAGTTCTTC; CDR3: CASSEGIGRTSGDEQFF
V: TRBV2; size: many; J: TRBJ2-2; D: -; length: 14; DNA: TGTGCCAGCAGTGTCGAGTATAAGCCCGGGGAGCTGTTTTTT; CDR3: CASSVEYKPGELFF
V: TRBV5-4; size: -; J: TRBJ2-2; D: -; length: 17; DNA: TGTGCCAGCAGCCCCACTCAGGCTCTCGGGGACACCGGGGAGCTGTTTTTT; CDR3: CASSPTQALGDTGELFF
V: TRBV5-1; size: -; J: TRBJ2-1; D: -; length: 12; DNA: TGCGCCAGCAGCTTGAACGACAATGAGCAGTTCTTC; CDR3: CASSLNDNEQFF
V: TRBV12-3/TRBV12-4; size: many; J: TRBJ1-2; D: -; length: 14; DNA: TGTGCCAGCACAACCCGGTGGGGGGCAGGTGGCTACACCTTC; CDR3: CASTTRWGAGGYTF
V: TRBV7-2; size: -; J: TRBJ2-3; D: -; length: 14; DNA: TGTGCCAGCAGCTTCGAGGGGCTCACAGATACGCAGTATTTT; CDR3: CASSFEGLTDTQYF
V: TRBV7-2; size: few; J: TRBJ2-1; D: TRBD2; length: 17; DNA: TGTGCCAGCAGCTTCCTCCCTAGCGGGAGAGGATCCAATGAGCAGTTCTTC; CDR3: CASSFLPSGRGSNEQFF
V: TRBV6-5; size: -; J: TRBJ1-2; D: -; length: 12; DNA: TGTGCCAGCAGTCAACTGGGTGGTGGCTACACCTTC; CDR3: CASSQLGGGYTF
V: TRBV27; size: -; J: TRBJ1-5; D: -; length: 14; DNA: TGTGCCAGCAGCCCTGACAATAGCAATCAGCCCCAGCATTTT; CDR3: CASSPDNSNQPQHF
V: TRBV6-1; size: -; J: TRBJ2-6; D: TRBD1; length: 17; DNA: TGTGCCAGCAGCGCCAAAGCTACAGGGGCTGGGGCCAACGTCCTGACTTTC; CDR3: CASSAKATGAGANVLTF
V: TRBV24-1; size: many; J: TRBJ1-1; D: -; length: 14; DNA: TGTGCCACCAGTGGGAACGGACGCAACACTGAAGCTTTCTTT; CDR3: CATSGNGRNTEAFF
V: TRBV11-2; size: few; J: TRBJ2-2; D: -; length: 17; DNA: TGTGCCAGCAGCTCTATGGGGATCGCAGCGATTCACGGGGAGCTGTTTTTT; CDR3: CASSSMGIAAIHGELFF